This is a list of T cell receptor beta chains from one sample in a study of T cell repertoires in cytomegalovirus infection. These receptors' antigens are unknown. In TCRdb, the reads were re-called with MiXCR into one record per CDR3 protein. The repertoire holds roughly 350,000 distinct CDR3 sequences, with roughly 36% as singletons. Sample: cultured PBMCs, taken from culture after CMV antigen stimulation. These receptors came from a human donor in good health (CMV status not recorded). Some clones in this sample may be carry-over from other donors' samples. Both conserved end residues are part of each CDR3. Fields, in order: V gene, CDR3 protein.

TRBV4-1 | CASSQQATMVDEQFF
TRBV19 | CASNPTSGSYNEQFF
TRBV6-5 | CASSYSSGRATDTQYF
TRBV7-9 | CASSTGTVTNEKLFF
TRBV7-2 | CASSSPQLSYNEQFF
TRBV7-2 | CASSLVGGRSDTQYF
TRBV6-2/TRBV6-3 | CASSYNRGDGYTF
TRBV7-8 | CASSSRVPKDTQYF
TRBV11-2 | CASSKGWTGELFF
TRBV4-1 | CASSQDGAGHLKNIQYF
TRBV27 | CASSLSRPSTDTQYF
TRBV24-1 | CATSDSTGAGANVLTF
TRBV20-1 | CSATTPSGRASGDEQYF
TRBV24-1 | CATSEPAQPQHF
TRBV20-1 | CSAGDLNQPQHF
TRBV7-2 | CASSQSRHSRNEQFF
TRBV7-2 | CASSLAAGTTYFF
TRBV20-1 | CSALGANLDYGYTF
TRBV7-2 | CASRLPGGDTQYF
TRBV6-6 | CASSYEQNYGYTF
TRBV3-1 | CASSGRGSSGNTIYF
TRBV7-2 | CASSYVTYGYTF
TRBV18 | CASSPASGSKRSYNEQFF
TRBV12-3/TRBV12-4 | CASSSAMNTEAFF
TRBV24-1 | CATSKSRTGSTDTQYF